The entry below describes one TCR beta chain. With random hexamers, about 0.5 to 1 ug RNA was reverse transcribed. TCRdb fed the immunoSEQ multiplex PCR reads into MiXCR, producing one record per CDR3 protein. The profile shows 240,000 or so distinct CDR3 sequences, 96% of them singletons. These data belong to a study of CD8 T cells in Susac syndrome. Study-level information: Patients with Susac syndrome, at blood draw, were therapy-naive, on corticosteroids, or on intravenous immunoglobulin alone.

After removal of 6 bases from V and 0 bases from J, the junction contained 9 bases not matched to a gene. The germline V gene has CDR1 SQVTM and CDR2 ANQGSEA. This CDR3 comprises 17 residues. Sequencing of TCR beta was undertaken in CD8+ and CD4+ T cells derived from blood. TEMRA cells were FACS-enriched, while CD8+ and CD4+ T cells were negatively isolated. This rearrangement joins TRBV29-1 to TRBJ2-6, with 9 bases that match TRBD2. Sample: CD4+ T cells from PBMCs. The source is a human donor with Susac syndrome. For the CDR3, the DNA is TGCAGCGTCTATGGGACTAGCCGGAGCTCTGGGGCCAACGTCCTGACTTTC. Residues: CSVYGTSRSSGANVLTF.